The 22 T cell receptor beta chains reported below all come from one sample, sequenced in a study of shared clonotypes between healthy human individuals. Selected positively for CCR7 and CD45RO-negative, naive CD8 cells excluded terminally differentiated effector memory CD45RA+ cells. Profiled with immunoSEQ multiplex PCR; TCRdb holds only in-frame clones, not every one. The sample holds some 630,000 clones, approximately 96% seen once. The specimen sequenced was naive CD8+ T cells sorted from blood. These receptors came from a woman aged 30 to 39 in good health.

CDR3 residues: CASSLFPYYEQYF. The CDR3 coding sequence is TGTGCCAGCAGTTTATTCCCCTATTACGAGCAGTACTTC. The chain employs TRBV28 and TRBJ2-5; D is unclear. The last part of the DNA fits TRBJ2-7 better; the J call may be wrong. Germline CDR1 MDHEN, CDR2 SYDVKM. The CDR3 contains 13 residues.

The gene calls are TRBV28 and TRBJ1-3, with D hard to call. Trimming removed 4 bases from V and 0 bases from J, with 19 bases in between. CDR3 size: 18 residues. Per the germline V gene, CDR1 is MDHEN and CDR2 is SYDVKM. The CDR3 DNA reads TGTGCCAGCAGTTCCCCTTCTTTGGTTCAGCTCTCTGGAAACACCATATATTTT. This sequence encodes CASSSPSLVQLSGNTIYF.

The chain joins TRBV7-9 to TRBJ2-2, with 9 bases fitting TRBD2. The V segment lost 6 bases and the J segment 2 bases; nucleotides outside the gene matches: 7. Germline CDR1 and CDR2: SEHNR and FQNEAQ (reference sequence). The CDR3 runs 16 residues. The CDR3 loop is CASSTWTSANTGELFF. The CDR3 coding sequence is TGTGCCAGCAGTACTTGGACTAGCGCAAACACCGGGGAGCTGTTTTTT. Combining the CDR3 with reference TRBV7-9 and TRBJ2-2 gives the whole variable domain DTGVSQNPRHKITKRGQNVTFRCDPISEHNRLYWYRQTLGQGPEFLTYFQNEAQLEKSRLLSDRFSAERPKGSFSTLEIQRTEQGDSAMYLCASSTWTSANTGELFFGEGSRLTVL.

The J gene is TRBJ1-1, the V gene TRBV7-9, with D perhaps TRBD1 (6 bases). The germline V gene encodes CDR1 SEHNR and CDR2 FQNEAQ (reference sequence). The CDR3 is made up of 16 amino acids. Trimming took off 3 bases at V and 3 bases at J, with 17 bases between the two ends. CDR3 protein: CASSFRQEGEYTEAFF. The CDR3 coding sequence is TGTGCCAGCAGCTTCAGACAGGAAGGAGAGTACACTGAAGCTTTCTTT.

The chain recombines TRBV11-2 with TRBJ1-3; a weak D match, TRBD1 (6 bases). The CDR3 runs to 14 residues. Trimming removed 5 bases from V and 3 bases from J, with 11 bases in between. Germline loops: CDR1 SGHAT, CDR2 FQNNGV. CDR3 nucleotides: TGTGCCAGCAGCCCAAGGGGGAGTGGAAACACCATATATTTT. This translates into CASSPRGSGNTIYF.

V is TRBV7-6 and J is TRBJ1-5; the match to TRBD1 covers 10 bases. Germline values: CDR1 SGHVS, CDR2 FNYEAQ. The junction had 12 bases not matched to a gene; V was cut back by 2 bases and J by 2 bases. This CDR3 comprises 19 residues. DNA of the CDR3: TGTGCCAGCAGCTTATATACGGGACAGGGGAAATTTGGCAATCAGCCCCAGCATTTT. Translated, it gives CASSLYTGQGKFGNQPQHF.

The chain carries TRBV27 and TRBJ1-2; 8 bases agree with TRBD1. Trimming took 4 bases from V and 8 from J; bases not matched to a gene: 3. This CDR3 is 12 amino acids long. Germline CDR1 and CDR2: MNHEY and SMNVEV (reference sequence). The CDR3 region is CASSSTGVGYTF. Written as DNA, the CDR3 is TGTGCCAGCAGTTCGACAGGGGTCGGCTACACCTTC.

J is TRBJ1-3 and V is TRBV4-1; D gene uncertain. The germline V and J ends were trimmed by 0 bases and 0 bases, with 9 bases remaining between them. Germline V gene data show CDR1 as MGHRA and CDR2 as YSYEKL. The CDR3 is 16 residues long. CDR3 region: CASSQDSGSSGNTIYF. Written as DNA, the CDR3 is TGCGCCAGCAGCCAAGATTCCGGTTCCTCTGGAAACACCATATATTTT.

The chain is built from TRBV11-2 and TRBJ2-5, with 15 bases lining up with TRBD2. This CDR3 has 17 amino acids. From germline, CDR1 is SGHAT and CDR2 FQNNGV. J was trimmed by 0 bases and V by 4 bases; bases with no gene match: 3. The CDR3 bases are TGTGCCAGCAGCTCATGGACTAGCGGGAGGGACCAAGAGACCCAGTACTTC. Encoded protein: CASSSWTSGRDQETQYF.

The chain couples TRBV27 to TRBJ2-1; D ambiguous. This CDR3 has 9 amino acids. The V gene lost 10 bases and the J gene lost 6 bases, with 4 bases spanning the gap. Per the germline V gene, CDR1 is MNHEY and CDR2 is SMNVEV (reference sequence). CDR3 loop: CAIGNEQFF. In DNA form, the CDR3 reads TGTGCCATCGGCAATGAGCAGTTCTTC.

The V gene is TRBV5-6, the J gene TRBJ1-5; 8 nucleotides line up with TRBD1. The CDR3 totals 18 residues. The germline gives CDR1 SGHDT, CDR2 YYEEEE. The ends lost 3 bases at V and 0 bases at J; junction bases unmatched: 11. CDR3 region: CASSSWTGKEYSNQPQHF. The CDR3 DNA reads TGTGCCAGCAGCTCGTGGACAGGGAAGGAATATAGCAATCAGCCCCAGCATTTT.

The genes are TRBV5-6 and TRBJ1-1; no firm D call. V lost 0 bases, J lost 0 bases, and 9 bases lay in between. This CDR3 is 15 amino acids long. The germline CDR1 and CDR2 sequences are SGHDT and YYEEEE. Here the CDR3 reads CASSLGRRMNTEAFF. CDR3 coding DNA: TGTGCCAGCAGCTTGGGACGCCGGATGAACACTGAAGCTTTCTTT.

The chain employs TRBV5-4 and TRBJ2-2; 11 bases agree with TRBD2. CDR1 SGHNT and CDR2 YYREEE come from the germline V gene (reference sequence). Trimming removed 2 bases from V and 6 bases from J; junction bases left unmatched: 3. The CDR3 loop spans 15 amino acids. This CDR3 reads CASSLLAGEAGELFF. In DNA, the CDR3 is TGTGCCAGCAGCTTACTAGCGGGAGAGGCCGGGGAGCTGTTTTTT.

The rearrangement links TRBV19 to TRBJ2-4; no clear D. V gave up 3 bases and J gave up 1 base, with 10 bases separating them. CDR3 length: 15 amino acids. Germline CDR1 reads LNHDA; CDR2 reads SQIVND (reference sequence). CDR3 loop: CASSISKGAKNIQYF. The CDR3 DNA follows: TGTGCCAGTAGTATCTCGAAAGGGGCCAAAAACATTCAGTACTTC.

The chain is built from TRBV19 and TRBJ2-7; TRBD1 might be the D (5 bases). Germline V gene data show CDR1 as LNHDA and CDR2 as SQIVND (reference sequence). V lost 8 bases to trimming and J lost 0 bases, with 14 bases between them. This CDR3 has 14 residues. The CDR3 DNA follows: TGTGCCAGTTCCCCGCAGGGATTCTCCTACGAGCAGTACTTC. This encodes CASSPQGFSYEQYF.

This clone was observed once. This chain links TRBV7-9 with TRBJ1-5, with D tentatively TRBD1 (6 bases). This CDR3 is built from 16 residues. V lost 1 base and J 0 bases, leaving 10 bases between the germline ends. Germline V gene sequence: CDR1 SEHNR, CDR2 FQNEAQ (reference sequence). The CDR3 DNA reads TGTGCCAGCAGCTTAGGGGGGCAGAATAGCAATCAGCCCCAGCATTTT. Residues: CASSLGGQNSNQPQHF.

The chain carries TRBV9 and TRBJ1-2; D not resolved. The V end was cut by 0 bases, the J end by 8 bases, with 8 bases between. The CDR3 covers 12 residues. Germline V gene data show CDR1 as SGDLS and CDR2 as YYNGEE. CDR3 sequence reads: CASSVAGEGYTF. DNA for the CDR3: TGTGCCAGCAGCGTAGCTGGGGAAGGCTACACCTTC.

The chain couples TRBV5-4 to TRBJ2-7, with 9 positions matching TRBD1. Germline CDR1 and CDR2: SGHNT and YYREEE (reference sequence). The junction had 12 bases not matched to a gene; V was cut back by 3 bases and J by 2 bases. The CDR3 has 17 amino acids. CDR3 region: CASSYYYRDRDPYEQYF. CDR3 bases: TGTGCCAGCAGCTACTACTACCGGGACAGGGATCCCTACGAGCAGTACTTC.

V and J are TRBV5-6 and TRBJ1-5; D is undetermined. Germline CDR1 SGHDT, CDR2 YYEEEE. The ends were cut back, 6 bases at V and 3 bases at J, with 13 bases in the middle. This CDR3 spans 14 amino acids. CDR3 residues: CASNSASNNQPQHF. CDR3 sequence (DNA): TGTGCCAGCAACTCCGCAAGTAACAATCAGCCCCAGCATTTT.

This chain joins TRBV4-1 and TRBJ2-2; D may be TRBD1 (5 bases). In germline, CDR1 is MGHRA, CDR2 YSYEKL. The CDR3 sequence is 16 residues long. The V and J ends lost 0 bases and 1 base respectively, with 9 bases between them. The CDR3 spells CASSQDRVRNTGELFF. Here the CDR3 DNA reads TGCGCCAGCAGCCAAGACAGGGTTCGGAACACCGGGGAGCTGTTTTTT.

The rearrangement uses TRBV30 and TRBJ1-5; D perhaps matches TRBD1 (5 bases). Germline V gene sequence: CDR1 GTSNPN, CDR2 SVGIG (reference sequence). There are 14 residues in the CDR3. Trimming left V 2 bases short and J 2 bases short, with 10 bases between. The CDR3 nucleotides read TGTGCCTGGAGTCCAGGGATCGGCAATCAGCCCCAGCATTTT. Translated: CAWSPGIGNQPQHF.

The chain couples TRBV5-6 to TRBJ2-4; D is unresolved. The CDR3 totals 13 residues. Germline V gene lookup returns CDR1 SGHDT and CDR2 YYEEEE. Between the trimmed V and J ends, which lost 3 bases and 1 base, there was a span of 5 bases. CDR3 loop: CASSSSAKNIQYF. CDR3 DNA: TGTGCCAGCAGCTCCTCGGCCAAAAACATTCAGTACTTC.